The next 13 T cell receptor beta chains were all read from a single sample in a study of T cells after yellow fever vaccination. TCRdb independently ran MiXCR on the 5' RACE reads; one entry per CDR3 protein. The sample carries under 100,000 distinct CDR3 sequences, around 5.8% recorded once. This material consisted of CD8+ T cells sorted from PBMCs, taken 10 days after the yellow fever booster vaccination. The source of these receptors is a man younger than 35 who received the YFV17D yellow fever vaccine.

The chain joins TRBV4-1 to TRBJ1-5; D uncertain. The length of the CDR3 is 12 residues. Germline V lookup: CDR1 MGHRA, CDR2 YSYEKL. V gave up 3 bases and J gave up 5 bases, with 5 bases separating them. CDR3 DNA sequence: TGCGCCAGCAGCCACCTCGATCAGCCCCAGCATTTT. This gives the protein CASSHLDQPQHF.

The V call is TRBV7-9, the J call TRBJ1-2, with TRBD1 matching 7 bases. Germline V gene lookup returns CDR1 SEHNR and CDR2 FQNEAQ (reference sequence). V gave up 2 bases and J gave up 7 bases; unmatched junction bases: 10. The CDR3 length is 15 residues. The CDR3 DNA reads TGTGCCAGCAGCTTACCCACCAACAGGGGATCTGGCTACACCTTC. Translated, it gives CASSLPTNRGSGYTF.

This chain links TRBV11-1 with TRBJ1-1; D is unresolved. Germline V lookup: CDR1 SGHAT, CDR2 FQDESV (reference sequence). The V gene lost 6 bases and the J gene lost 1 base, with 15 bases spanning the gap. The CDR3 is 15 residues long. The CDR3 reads CASSHTPTRNTEAFF. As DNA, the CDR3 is TGTGCCAGCAGTCATACCCCGACACGGAACACTGAAGCTTTCTTT.

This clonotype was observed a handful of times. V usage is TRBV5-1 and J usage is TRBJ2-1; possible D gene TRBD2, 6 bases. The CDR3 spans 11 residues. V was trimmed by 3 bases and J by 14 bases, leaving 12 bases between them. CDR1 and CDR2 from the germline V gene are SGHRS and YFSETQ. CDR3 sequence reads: CASSSGREEFF. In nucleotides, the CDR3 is TGCGCCAGCAGCTCGGGCAGGGAGGAGTTCTTC.

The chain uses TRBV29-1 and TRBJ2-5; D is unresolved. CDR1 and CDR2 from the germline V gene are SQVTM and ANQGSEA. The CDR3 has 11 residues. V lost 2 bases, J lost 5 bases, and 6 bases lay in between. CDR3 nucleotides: TGCAGCGTTGAACCTTGGGAGACCCAGTACTTC. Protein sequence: CSVEPWETQYF.

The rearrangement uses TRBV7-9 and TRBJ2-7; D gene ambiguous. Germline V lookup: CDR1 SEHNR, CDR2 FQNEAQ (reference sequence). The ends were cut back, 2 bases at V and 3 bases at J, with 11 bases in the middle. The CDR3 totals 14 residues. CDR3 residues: CASSLLTNRYEQYF. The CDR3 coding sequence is TGTGCCAGCAGCTTATTGACGAATCGCTACGAGCAGTACTTC.

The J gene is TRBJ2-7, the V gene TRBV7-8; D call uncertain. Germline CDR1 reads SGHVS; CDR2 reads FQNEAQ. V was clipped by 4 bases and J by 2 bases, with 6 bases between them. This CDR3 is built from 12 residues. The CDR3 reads CASSSNPYEQYF. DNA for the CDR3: TGTGCCAGCAGCTCGAACCCCTACGAGCAGTACTTC.

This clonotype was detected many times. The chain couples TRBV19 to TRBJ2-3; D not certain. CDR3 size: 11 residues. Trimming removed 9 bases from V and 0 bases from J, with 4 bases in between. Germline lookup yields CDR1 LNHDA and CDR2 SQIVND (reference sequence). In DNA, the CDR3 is TGTGCCAGGACTAGCACAGATACGCAGTATTTT. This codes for CARTSTDTQYF.

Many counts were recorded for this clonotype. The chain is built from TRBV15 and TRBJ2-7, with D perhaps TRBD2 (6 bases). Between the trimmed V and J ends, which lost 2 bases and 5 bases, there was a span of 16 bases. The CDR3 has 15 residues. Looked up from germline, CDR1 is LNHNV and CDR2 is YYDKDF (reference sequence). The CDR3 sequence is CATSRTPTASDEQYF. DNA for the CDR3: TGTGCCACCAGCAGAACTCCGACAGCTAGCGACGAGCAGTACTTC.

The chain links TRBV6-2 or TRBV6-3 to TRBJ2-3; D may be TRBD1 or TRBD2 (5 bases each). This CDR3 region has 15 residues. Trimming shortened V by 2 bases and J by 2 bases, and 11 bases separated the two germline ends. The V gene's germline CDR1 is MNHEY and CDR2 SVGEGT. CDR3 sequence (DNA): TGTGCCAGCAGTTACAGGGACCGGTTCACAGATACGCAGTATTTT. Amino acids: CASSYRDRFTDTQYF.

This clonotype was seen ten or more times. CDR3 region: CASSQTSGGYNEQFF. CDR3 in DNA: TGTGCCAGCAGCCAGACTAGCGGGGGGTACAATGAGCAGTTCTTC. This sequence joins TRBV6-1 and TRBJ2-1; 13 bases align to TRBD2. This CDR3 spans 15 amino acids. The V gene's germline CDR1 is MNHNS and CDR2 SASEGT. The V segment lost 6 bases and the J segment 4 bases; nucleotides outside the gene matches: 3.

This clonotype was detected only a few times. As DNA, the CDR3 is TGTGCCAGCAGCTTAGCGGGGAACTACGAGCAGTACGTC. Translation: CASSLAGNYEQYV. This chain connects TRBV7-8 to TRBJ2-7; D gene unclear. Germline V gene data show CDR1 as SGHVS and CDR2 as FQNEAQ. The ends were cut back, 0 bases at V and 3 bases at J, with 6 bases in the middle. This CDR3 has 13 amino acids.

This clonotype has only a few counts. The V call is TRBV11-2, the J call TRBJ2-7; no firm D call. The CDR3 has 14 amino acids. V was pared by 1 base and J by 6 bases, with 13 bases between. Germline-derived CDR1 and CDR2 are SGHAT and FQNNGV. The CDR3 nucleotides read TGTGCCAGCAGCTTAGGGACCATGCCGACCGAGCAGTACGTC. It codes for CASSLGTMPTEQYV.